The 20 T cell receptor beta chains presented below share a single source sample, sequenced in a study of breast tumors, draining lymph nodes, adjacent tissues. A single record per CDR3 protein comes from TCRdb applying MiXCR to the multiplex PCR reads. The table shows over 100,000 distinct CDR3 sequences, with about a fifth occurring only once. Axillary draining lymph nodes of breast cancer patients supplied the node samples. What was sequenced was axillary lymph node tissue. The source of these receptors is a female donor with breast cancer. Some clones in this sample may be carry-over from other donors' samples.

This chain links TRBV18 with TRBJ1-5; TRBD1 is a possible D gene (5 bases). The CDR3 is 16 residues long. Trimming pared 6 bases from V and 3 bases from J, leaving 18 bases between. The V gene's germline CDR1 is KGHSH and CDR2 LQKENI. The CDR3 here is CASSISPGRINQPQHF. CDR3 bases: TGTGCCAGCTCGATAAGCCCGGGACGGATCAATCAGCCCCAGCATTTT.

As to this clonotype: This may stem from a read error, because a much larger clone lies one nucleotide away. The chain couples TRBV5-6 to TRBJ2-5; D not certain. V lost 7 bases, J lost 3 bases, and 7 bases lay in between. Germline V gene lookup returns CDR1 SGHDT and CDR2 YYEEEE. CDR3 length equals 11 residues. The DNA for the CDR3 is TGTGCCAGCGGCATCAAAGAGACCCAGTACTTC. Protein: CASGIKETQYF.

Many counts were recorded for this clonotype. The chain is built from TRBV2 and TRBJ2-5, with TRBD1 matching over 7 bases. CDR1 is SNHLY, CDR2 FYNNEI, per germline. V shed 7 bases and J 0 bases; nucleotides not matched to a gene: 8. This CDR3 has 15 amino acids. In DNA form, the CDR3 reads TGTGCCAGCAACAGGGGACGGACGTACCAAGAGACCCAGTACTTC. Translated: CASNRGRTYQETQYF.

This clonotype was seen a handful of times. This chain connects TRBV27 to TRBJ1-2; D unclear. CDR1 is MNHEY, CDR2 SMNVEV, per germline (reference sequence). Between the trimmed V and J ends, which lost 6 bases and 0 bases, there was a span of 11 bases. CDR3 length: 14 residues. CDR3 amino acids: CASRGRPPNYGYTF. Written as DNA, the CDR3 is TGTGCCAGCAGGGGCAGGCCCCCTAACTATGGCTACACCTTC.

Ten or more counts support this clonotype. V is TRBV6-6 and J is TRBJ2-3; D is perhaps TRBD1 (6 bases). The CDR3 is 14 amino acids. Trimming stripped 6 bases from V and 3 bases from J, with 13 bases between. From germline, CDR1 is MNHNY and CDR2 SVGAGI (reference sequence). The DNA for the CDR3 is TGTGCCAGCAGCCCGACAGGCTTGACAGATACGCAGTATTTT. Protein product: CASSPTGLTDTQYF.

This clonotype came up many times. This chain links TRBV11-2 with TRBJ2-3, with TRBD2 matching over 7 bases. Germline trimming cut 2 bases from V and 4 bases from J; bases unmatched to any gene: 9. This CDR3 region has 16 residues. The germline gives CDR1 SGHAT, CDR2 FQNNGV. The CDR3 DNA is TGTGCCAGCAGCTTAATCGGGGGGAGATTCGCAGATACGCAGTATTTT. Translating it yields CASSLIGGRFADTQYF.

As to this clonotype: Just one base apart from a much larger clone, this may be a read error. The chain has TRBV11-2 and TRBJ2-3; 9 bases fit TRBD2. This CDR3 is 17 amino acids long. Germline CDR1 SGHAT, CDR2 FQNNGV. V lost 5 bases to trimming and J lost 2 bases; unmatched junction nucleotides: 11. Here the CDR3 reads CASSPGLARGTTDTQYF. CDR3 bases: TGTGCCAGCAGCCCTGGACTAGCGAGAGGTACCACAGATACGCAGTATTTT.

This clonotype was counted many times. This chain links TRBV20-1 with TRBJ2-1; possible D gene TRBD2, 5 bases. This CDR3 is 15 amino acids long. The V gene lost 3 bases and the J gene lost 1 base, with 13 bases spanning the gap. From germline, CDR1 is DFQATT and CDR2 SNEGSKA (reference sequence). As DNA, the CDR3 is TGCAGTGCTAGCGTTAGCCGGGGATCCTACAATGAGCAGTTCTTC. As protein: CSASVSRGSYNEQFF.

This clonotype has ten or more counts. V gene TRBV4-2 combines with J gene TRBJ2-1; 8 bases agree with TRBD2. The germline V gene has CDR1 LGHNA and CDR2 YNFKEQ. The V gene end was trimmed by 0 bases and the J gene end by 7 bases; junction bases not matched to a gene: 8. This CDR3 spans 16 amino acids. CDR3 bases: TGTGCCAGCAGCCAAGATCGGGGCGGGAGGACGAATGAGCAGTTCTTC. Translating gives CASSQDRGGRTNEQFF.

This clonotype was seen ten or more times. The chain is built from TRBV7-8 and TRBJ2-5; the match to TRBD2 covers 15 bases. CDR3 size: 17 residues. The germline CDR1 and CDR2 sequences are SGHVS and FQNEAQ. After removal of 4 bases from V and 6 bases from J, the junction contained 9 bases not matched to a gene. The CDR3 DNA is TGTGCCAGCAGCTACCAGGGGACTAGCGGGAGGTTGAAGACCCAGTACTTC. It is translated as CASSYQGTSGRLKTQYF.

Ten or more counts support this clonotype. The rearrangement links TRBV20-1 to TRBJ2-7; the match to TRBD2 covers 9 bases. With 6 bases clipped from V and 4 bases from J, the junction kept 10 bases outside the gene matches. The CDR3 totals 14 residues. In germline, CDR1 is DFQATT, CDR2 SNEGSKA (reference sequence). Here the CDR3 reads CSALVGGRVYEQYF. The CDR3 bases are TGCAGTGCATTAGTGGGCGGGAGGGTTTACGAGCAGTACTTC.

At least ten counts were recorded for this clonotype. CDR3 nucleotides: TGTGCCACCAGCAGAGAGCCAGCGGGGAGGACCGGGGAGCTGTTTTTT. It codes for CATSREPAGRTGELFF. The J gene is TRBJ2-2, the V gene TRBV15, with 7 bases fitting TRBD2. Germline V gives CDR1 LNHNV, CDR2 YYDKDF (reference sequence). J gave up 5 bases and V 0 bases, and 6 bases lay outside the gene matches. The CDR3 spans 16 residues.

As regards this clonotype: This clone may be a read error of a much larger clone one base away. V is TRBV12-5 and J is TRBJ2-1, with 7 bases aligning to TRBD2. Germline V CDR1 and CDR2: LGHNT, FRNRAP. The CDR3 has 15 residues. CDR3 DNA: TGTGCTAGTGGGGGGGGGGTGAGCTCCTACAATGGGCAGTTCTTC. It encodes CASGGGVSSYNGQFF.

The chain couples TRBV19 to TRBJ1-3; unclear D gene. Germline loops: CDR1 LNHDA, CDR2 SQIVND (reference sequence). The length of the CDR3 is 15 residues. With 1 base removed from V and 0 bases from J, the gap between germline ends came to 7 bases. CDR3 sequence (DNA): TGTGCCAGTAGTATAGGCCGGGTCTCTGGAAACACCATATATTTT. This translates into CASSIGRVSGNTIYF.

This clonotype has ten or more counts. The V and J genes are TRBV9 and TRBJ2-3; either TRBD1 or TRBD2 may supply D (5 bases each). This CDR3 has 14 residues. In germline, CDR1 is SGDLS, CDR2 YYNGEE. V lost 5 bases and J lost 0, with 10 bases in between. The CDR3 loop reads CASRGDGSTDTQYF. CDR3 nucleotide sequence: TGTGCCAGCAGAGGGGACGGTAGCACAGATACGCAGTATTTT.

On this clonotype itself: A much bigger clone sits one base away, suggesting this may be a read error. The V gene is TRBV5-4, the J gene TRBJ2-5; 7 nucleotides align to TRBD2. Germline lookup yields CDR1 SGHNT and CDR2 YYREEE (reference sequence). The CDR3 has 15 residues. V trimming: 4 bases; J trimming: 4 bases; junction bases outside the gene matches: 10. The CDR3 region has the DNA TGTGCCAGCAGCGTCGGGACTATGAAACTAGAGACCCAGTACTTC. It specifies CASSVGTMKLETQYF.

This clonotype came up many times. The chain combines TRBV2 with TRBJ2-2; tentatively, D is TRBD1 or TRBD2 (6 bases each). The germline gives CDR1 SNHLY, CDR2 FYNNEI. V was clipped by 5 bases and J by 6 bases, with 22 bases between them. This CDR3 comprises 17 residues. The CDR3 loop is CASSWGAVVVKAGELFF. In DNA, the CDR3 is TGTGCCAGCAGTTGGGGGGCTGTGGTCGTGAAGGCCGGGGAGCTGTTTTTT.

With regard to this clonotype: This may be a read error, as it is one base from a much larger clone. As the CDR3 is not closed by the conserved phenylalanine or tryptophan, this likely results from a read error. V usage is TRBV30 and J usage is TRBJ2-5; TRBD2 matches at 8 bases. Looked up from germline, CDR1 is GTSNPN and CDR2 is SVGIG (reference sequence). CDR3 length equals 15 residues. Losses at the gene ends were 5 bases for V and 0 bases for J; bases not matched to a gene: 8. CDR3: CAWAGGEANQETQYL. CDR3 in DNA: TGTGCCTGGGCCGGGGGGGAGGCTAACCAAGAGACCCAGTACCTC.

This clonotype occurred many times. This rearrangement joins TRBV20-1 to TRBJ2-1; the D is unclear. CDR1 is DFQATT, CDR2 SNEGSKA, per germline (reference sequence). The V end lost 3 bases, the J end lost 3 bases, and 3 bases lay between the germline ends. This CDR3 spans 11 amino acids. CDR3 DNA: TGCAGTGCTAGTTTCTACAATGAGCAGTTCTTC. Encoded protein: CSASFYNEQFF.

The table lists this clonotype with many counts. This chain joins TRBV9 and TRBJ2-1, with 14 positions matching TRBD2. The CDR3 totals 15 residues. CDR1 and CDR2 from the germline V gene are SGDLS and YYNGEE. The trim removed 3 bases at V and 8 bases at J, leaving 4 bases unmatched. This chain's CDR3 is CASSAGTSGSYEQFF. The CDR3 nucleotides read TGTGCCAGCAGCGCCGGGACTAGCGGGAGCTATGAGCAGTTCTTC.